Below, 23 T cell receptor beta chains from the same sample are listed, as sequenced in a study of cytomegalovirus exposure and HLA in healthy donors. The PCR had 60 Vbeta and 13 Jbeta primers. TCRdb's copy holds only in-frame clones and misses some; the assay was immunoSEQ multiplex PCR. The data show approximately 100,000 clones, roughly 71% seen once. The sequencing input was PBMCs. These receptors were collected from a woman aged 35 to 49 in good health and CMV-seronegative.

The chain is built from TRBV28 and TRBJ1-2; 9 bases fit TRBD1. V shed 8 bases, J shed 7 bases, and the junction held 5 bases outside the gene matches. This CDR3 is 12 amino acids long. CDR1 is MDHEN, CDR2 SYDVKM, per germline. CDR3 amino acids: CASYTGGGGYTF. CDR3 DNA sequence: TGTGCCAGCTATACAGGGGGCGGTGGCTACACCTTC.

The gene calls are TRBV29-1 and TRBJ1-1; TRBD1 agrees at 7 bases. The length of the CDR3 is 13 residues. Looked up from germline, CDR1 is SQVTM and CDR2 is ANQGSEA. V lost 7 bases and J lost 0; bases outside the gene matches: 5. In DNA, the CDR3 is TGCAGCGCAAGGGACAGCTTGAACACTGAAGCTTTCTTT. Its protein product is CSARDSLNTEAFF.

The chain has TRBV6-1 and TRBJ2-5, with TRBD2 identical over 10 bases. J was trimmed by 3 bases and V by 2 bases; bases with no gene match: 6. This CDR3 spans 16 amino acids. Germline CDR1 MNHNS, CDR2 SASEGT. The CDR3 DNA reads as TGTGCCAGCAGTGAACCGGCTAGCGGGGGCAAAGAGACCCAGTACTTC. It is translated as CASSEPASGGKETQYF.

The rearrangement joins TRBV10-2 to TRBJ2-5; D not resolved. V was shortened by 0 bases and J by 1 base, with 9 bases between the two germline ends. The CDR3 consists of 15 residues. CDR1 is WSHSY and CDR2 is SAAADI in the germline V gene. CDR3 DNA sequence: TGCGCCAGCAGTGAGTCCTTGAGAACCCAAGAGACCCAGTACTTC. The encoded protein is CASSESLRTQETQYF.

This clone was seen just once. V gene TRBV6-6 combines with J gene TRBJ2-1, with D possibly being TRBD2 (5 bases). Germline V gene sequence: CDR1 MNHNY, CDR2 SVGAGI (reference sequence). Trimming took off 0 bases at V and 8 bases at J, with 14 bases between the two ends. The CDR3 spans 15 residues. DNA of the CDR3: TGTGCCAGCAGTTACTCGATTGCGAGGGCCGATGAGCAGTTCTTC. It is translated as CASSYSIARADEQFF.

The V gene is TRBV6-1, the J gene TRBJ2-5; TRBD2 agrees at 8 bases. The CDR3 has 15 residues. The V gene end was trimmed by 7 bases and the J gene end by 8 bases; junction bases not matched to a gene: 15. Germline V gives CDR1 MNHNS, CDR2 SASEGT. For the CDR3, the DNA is TGTGCCAGCACCTCAGCGGGGGCCGGGGGGGATACCCAGTACTTC. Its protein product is CASTSAGAGGDTQYF.

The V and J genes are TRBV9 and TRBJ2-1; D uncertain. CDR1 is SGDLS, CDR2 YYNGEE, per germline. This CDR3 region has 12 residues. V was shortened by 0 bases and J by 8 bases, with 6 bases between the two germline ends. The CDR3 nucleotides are TGTGCCAGCAGCGTAGCTAGACATGAGCAGTTCTTC. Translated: CASSVARHEQFF.

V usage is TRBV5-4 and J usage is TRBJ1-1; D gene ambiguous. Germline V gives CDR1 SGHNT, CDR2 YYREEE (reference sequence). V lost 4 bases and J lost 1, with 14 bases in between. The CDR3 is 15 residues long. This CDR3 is CASSHPTVKNTEAFF. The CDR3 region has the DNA TGTGCCAGCAGCCACCCCACTGTGAAGAACACTGAAGCTTTCTTT. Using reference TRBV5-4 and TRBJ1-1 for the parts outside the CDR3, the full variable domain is ETGVTQSPTHLIKTRGQQVTLRCSSQSGHNTVSWYQQALGQGPQFIFQYYREEENGRGNFPPRFSGLQFPNYSSELNVNALELDDSALYLCASSHPTVKNTEAFFGQGTRLTVV.

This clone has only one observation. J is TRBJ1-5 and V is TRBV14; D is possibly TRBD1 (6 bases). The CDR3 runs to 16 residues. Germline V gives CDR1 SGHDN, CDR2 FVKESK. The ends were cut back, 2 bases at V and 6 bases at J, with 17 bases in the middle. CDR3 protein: CASSQQTYREPQPQHF. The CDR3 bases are TGTGCCAGCAGCCAACAGACTTACAGGGAGCCTCAGCCCCAGCATTTT.

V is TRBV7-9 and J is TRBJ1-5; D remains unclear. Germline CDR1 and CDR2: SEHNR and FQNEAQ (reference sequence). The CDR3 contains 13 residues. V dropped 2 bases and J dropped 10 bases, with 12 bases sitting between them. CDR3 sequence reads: CASSLSMRAPQHF. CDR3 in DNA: TGTGCCAGCAGCTTAAGTATGAGAGCTCCCCAGCATTTT.

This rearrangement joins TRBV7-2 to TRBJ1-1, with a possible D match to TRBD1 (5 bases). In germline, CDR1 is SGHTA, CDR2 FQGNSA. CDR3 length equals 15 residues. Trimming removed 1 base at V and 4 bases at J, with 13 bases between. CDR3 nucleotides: TGTGCCAGCAGCTTAGTTCAGGGTTTGAGCACTGAAGCTTTCTTT. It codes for CASSLVQGLSTEAFF.

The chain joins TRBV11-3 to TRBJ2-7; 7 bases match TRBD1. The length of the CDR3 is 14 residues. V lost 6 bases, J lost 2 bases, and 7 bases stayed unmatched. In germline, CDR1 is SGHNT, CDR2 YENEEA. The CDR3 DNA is TGTGCCAGCAGGCCGGGACAGTCAGCCTACGAGCAGTACTTC. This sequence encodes CASRPGQSAYEQYF.

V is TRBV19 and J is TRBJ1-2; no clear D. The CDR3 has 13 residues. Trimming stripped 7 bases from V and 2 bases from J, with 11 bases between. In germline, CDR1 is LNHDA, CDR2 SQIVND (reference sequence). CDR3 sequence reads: CASIPRGNYGYTF. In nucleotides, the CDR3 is TGTGCCAGTATACCACGGGGAAACTATGGCTACACCTTC.

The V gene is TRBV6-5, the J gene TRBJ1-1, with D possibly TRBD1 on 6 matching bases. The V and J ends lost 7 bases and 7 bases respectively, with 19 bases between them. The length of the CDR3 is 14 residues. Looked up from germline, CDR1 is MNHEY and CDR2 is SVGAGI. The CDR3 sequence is CASIQGQGRGEAFF. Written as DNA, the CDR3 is TGTGCCAGCATCCAAGGTCAGGGCAGGGGTGAAGCTTTCTTT.

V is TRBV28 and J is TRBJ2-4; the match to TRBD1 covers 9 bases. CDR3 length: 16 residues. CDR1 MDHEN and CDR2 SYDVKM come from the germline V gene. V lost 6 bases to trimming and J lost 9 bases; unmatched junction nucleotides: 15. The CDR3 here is CASSTNRGRGIGIQYF. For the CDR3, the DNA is TGTGCCAGCAGCACCAACAGGGGGCGGGGGATAGGCATTCAGTACTTC.

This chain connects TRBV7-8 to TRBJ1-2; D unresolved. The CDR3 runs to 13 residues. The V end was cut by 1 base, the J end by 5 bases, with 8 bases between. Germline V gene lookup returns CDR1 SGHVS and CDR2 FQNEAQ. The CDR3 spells CASSLDVAYGYTF. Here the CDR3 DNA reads TGTGCCAGCAGCTTAGATGTGGCTTATGGCTACACCTTC. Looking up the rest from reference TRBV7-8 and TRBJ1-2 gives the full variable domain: GAGVSQSPRYKVAKRGQDVALRCDPISGHVSLFWYQQALGQGPEFLTYFQNEAQLDKSGLPSDRFFAERPEGSVSTLKIQRTQQEDSAVYLCASSLDVAYGYTFGSGTRLTVV.

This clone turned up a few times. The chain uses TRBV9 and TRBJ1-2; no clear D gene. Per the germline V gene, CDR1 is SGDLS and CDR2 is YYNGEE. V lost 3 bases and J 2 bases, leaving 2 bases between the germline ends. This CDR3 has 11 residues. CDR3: CASSANYGYTF. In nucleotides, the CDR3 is TGTGCCAGCAGCGCGAACTATGGCTACACCTTC. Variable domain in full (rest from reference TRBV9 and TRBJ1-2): DSGVTQTPKHLITATGQRVTLRCSPRSGDLSVYWYQQSLDQGLQFLIQYYNGEERAKGNILERFSAQQFPDLHSELNLSSLELGDSALYFCASSANYGYTFGSGTRLTVV.

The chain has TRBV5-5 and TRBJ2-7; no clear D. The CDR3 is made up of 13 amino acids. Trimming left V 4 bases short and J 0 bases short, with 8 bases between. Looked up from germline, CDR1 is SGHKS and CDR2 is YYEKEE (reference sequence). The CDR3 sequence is CASSPPLSYEQYF. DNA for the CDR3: TGTGCCAGCAGCCCCCCCCTCTCCTACGAGCAGTACTTC.

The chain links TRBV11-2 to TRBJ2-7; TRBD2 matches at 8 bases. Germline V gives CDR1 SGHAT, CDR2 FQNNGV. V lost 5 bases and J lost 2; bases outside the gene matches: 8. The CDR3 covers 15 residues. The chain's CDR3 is CASSPLAGGPYEQYF. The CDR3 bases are TGTGCCAGCAGCCCTCTCGCGGGGGGCCCCTACGAGCAGTACTTC. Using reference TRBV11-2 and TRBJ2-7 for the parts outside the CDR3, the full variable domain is EAGVAQSPRYKIIEKRQSVAFWCNPISGHATLYWYQQILGQGPKLLIQFQNNGVVDDSQLPKDRFSAERLKGVDSTLKIQPAKLEDSAVYLCASSPLAGGPYEQYFGPGTRLTVT.

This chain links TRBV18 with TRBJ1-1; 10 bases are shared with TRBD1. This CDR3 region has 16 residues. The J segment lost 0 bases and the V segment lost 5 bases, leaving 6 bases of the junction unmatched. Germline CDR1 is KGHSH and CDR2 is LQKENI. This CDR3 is CASSKTGQGLNTEAFF. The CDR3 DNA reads TGTGCCAGCTCAAAGACGGGACAGGGGTTGAACACTGAAGCTTTCTTT.

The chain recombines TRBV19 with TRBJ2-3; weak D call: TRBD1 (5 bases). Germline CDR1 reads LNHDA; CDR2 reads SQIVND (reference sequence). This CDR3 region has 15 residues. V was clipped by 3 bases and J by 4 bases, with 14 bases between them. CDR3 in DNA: TGTGCCAGTAGTATGTCGGCAGGGTCCCCAGATACGCAGTATTTT. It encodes CASSMSAGSPDTQYF. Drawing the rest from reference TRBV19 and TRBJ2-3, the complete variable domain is DGGITQSPKYLFRKEGQNVTLSCEQNLNHDAMYWYRQDPGQGLRLIYYSQIVNDFQKGDIAEGYSVSREKKESFPLTVTSAQKNPTAFYLCASSMSAGSPDTQYFGPGTRLTVL.

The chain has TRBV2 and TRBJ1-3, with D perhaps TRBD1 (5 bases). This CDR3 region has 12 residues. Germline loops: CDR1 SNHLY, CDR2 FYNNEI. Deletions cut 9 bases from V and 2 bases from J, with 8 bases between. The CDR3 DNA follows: TGTGCCAGAGGGGAGGCTGGAAACACCATATATTTT. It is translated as CARGEAGNTIYF.

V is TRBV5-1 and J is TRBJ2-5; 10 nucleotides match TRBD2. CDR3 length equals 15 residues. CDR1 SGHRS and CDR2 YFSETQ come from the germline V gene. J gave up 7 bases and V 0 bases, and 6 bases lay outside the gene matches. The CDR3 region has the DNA TGCGCCAGCAGCTTGGAAGCGGGGGGGCTGGTGACCCAGTACTTC. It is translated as CASSLEAGGLVTQYF.